This entry describes one T cell receptor (beta chain). This CDR3 is also generated by other DNA sequences in the sample. The sequenced template was cDNA made from the entire isolated RNA. Roughly 3.5 million reads per sample on average were obtained from naive, central memory and regulatory T cell samples. Repertoires were generated with immunoSEQ multiplex PCR, while TCRdb's copy carries only in-frame clones and drops some. This table has some 900,000 clones, under 20% appearing once. The data originate from a study of beta chain features in type 1 diabetes. Germline V gene lookup returns CDR1 DFQATT and CDR2 SNEGSKA (reference sequence). V lost 5 bases, J lost 5 bases, and 7 bases lay in between. The CDR3 sequence is 11 residues long.

The V and J genes are TRBV20-1 and TRBJ2-1; no firm D call. Material for sequencing was naive CD4+ T cells from blood. The sequence was collected from a woman aged 18-29 years in good health. CDR3: CSASGHNEQFF. In DNA, the CDR3 is TGCAGTGCTTCCGGACACAATGAGCAGTTCTTC.